The 3 T cell receptor beta chains reported below all come from one sample, sequenced in a study of T-cell reconstitution after alpha-beta-depleted transplantation in children (dated by TCRdb to 2015 to 2016). Library generation was performed with PCR. Data came from an Illumina HiSeq 2500. TCR library preparation used molecular barcoding, with unique molecular identifiers applied to normalize quantification of the TCRbeta repertoire. Starting from the raw public reads, TCRdb applied fastp trimming at Q25, assembled clones with MiXCR and retained in-frame beta chains. Each CDR3 protein appears once, grouped with its most common genes and DNA. Present in this sample are more than 200,000 distinct CDR3 sequences, more than 7.5% of which were seen just once. Less than 6% of the sample is taken by the ten largest. Sequencing used PBMCs from the stem cell graft donor, obtained from the stem cell graft. The origin of the receptors is a human donor who donated a stem cell graft to a child with SCID.

In this sample, this clonotype turned up many times. The gene calls are TRBV4-1 and TRBJ1-3, with no clear D. Germline V gives CDR1 MGHRA, CDR2 YSYEKL. Trimming took 1 base from V and 0 from J, leaving 10 bases between them. This CDR3 comprises 16 residues. The CDR3 DNA follows: TGCGCCAGCAGCCAAGTTGGTGGGTCCTCTGGAAACACCATATATTTT. Its translation is CASSQVGGSSGNTIYF.

This clonotype was found many times. The chain links TRBV5-1 to TRBJ2-5; 8 bases align to TRBD1. This CDR3 contains 14 residues. CDR1 and CDR2 from the germline V gene are SGHRS and YFSETQ. The J segment lost 2 bases and the V segment lost 4 bases, leaving 4 bases of the junction unmatched. The DNA of the CDR3 is TGCGCCAGCAGCCCCAGGACAGGGCAAGAGACCCAGTACTTC. Protein: CASSPRTGQETQYF.

To note about this clonotype: A much more abundant neighbour one base away suggests this may be a read error. This sequence joins TRBV11-1 and TRBJ2-1; 12 nucleotides agree with TRBD2. This CDR3 is 18 amino acids long. Germline CDR1 and CDR2: SGHAT and FQDESV (reference sequence). CDR3 nucleotide sequence: TGTGCCAGCAGCTTATCCGGCGCGGGACTAGCGGGTCACAATGTGCAGTTCTTC. It encodes CASSLSGAGLAGHNVQFF.